Listed below are T cell receptor beta chains from one sample, sequenced in a study of early T cells in non-severe SARS-CoV-2 infection. TCRdb fed the 5' RACE reads into MiXCR, producing one record per CDR3 protein. The top ten hold around 4.8% of the sample, which has some 97,000 distinct CDR3 sequences, approximately 10% seen once. This sample comprised whole blood, obtained at baseline. The receptors here all came from an adult who was a healthcare worker with PCR-confirmed SARS-CoV-2 infection or an uninfected control (not recorded which). The CDR3 runs from the conserved cysteine through the conserved F or W. D genes are given only for firm matches. A row's size may be missing; if present it is once, few, many or a size class.

CDR3nt | CDR3aa | abundance | len | v_gene | d_gene | j_gene
TGTGCCAGCAGTTATGTATGGGGACCGTATGGCTACACCTTC | CASSYVWGPYGYTF | many | 14 | TRBV12-3/TRBV12-4 | NA | TRBJ1-2
TGCAGTGCTCCACGGGGCGGGAACTACAATGAGCAGTTCTTC | CSAPRGGNYNEQFF | few | 14 | TRBV20-1 | NA | TRBJ2-1
TGCAGTGGAATCGACAGGGGGGGTGAGCAGTACTTC | CSGIDRGGEQYF | many | 12 | TRBV20-1 | TRBD1 | TRBJ2-7
TGTGCCAGCAGTTACTCGAATGCTCCAGGTCAGCCCCAGCATTTT | CASSYSNAPGQPQHF | few | 15 | TRBV6-5 | NA | TRBJ1-5
TGCAGTGCTACGGGACTAGCGGGGCCCACCCCAACTTTTACCTACAATGAGCAGTTCTTC | CSATGLAGPTPTFTYNEQFF | NA | 20 | TRBV20-1 | TRBD2 | TRBJ2-1
TGTGCCAGCAGCCAAGGGTCACACTTTTACGAGCAGTACTTC | CASSQGSHFYEQYF | NA | 14 | TRBV7-6 | NA | TRBJ2-7
TGCAGTGCTAGAGATCTGTTTAAGGGACAGGGGTACGAGCAGTACTTC | CSARDLFKGQGYEQYF | few | 16 | TRBV20-1 | TRBD1 | TRBJ2-7
TGTGCCAGCAGATCCGCCGGGACAGGGGCCGAGCAGCACTTC | CASRSAGTGAEQHF | NA | 14 | TRBV6-2/TRBV6-3 | TRBD1 | TRBJ2-7
TGTGCCAGTAGTATGGACAACAGGGACACTGAAGCTTTCTTT | CASSMDNRDTEAFF | few | 14 | TRBV19 | NA | TRBJ1-1
TGCAGCGTCCCGGGACAGGGATATGAGCAGTTCTTC | CSVPGQGYEQFF | many | 12 | TRBV29-1 | TRBD1 | TRBJ2-1
TGTGCCAGCAGTGGTCCATCCTCCTACGAGCAGTACTTC | CASSGPSSYEQYF | many | 13 | TRBV25-1 | NA | TRBJ2-7
TGCGCCAGCAGTGATAGGCTAGCGGGAGCCCCGCACTCCTACAATGAGCAGTTCTTC | CASSDRLAGAPHSYNEQFF | medium-sized | 19 | TRBV10-2 | TRBD2 | TRBJ2-1
TGCAGCGCCTCCCTCCGGGCGGGGGGCGGTACCGGGGAGCTGTTTTTT | CSASLRAGGGTGELFF | NA | 16 | TRBV29-1 | TRBD2 | TRBJ2-2
TGTGCCAGCAGTTTATCCTGGAACACCGGGGAGCTGTTTTTT | CASSLSWNTGELFF | many | 14 | TRBV27 | NA | TRBJ2-2
TGTGCCAGCAGCCAAGCGGTGCAAGATACGCAGTATTTT | CASSQAVQDTQYF | NA | 13 | TRBV14 | NA | TRBJ2-3